The rows below give T cell receptor beta chains drawn from one sample of a study of a mutant IDH1 vaccine in newly diagnosed glioma. Antigen specificity for these receptors is unknown. Clones were sequenced by immunoSEQ multiplex PCR, and TCRdb holds only the in-frame ones, with some missing. The sample includes tens of thousands of clones, 80% to 90% of them seen just once. The starting material was PBMCs, obtained from a glioma patient whose treatment included an IDH1 peptide vaccine. These TCRs come from a man aged 40-49 years with glioma. The CDR3 runs from the conserved cysteine through the conserved F or W. The D gene is left open where the match is weak.

j_call d_call v_call cdr3_aa cdr3_nt
TRBJ1-2 - TRBV5-8 CASSLAEIVGARGYTF TGTGCCAGCAGCTTGGCGGAAATTGTAGGGGCGCGTGGCTACACCTTC
TRBJ1-1 TRBD1 TRBV5-1 CASSLGTGAKNTEAFF TGCGCCAGCAGCTTAGGGACAGGGGCGAAGAACACTGAAGCTTTCTTT
TRBJ2-7 TRBD1 TRBV2 CASSEGATGMPYEQYF TGTGCCAGCAGTGAAGGTGCGACAGGGATGCCCTACGAGCAGTACTTC
TRBJ1-2 - TRBV9 CASSVTVANYGYTF TGTGCCAGCAGCGTGACTGTAGCTAACTATGGCTACACCTTC
TRBJ1-1 - TRBV2 CASSRLSEAFF TGTGCCAGCAGTCGGTTATCTGAAGCTTTCTTT
TRBJ1-2 TRBD1 TRBV7-8 CASSLNRGVSYGYTF TGTGCCAGCAGTCTCAACAGGGGAGTCTCCTATGGCTACACCTTC
TRBJ2-7 TRBD2 TRBV28 CASSLSLAGAREQYF TGTGCCAGCAGTTTATCACTAGCGGGAGCGAGGGAGCAGTACTTC
TRBJ2-3 TRBD1 TRBV10-3 CAIQGAFSTDTQYF TGTGCCATACAGGGGGCGTTCAGCACAGATACGCAGTATTTT
TRBJ1-1 - TRBV7-9 CASSLGEDTEAFF TGTGCCAGCAGCTTAGGCGAGGACACTGAAGCTTTCTTT
TRBJ1-1 - TRBV29-1 CSGKTGLNTEAFF TGCAGCGGGAAAACGGGGCTGAACACTGAAGCTTTCTTT
TRBJ2-2 - TRBV11-2 CASSLEGRNTGELFF TGTGCCAGCAGCTTAGAGGGCAGGAACACCGGGGAGCTGTTTTTT
TRBJ2-7 - TRBV9 CASSVEGSGRPEQYF TGTGCCAGCAGCGTCGAAGGGTCCGGCAGGCCCGAGCAGTACTTC
TRBJ1-5 - TRBV19 CASTLQGNQPQHF TGTGCCAGTACCCTACAGGGAAATCAGCCCCAGCATTTT
TRBJ1-1 - TRBV6-5 CASYLRGVPTEAFF TGTGCCAGCTATTTAAGGGGAGTTCCTACTGAAGCTTTCTTT
TRBJ2-1 - TRBV30 CAWSKDWDNEQFF TGTGCCTGGAGTAAGGACTGGGACAATGAGCAGTTCTTC
TRBJ2-7 TRBD1 TRBV10-3 CAIRTGAEQYF TGTGCCATCAGGACAGGGGCCGAGCAGTACTTC
TRBJ2-1 - TRBV27 CASSSQSYDNEQFF TGTGCCAGCAGTTCCCAGAGTTACGACAATGAGCAGTTCTTC
TRBJ2-7 TRBD1 TRBV2 CASSGSGGWYEQYF TGTGCCAGCAGTGGTTCAGGGGGCTGGTACGAGCAGTACTTC